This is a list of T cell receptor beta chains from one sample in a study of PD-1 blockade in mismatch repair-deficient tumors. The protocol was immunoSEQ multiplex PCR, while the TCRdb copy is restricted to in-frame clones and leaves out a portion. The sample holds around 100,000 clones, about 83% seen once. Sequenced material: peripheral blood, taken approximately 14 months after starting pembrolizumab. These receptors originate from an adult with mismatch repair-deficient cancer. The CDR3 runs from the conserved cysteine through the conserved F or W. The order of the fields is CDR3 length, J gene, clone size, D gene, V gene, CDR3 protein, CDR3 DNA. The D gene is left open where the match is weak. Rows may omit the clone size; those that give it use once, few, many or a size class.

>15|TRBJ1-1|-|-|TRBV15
CATSRGLSMNTEAFF
TGTGCCACCAGCAGAGGTCTCAGCATGAACACTGAAGCTTTCTTT
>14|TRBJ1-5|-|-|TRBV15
CATSLGSGNQPQHF
TGTGCCACCAGCCTAGGGTCAGGTAATCAGCCCCAGCATTTT
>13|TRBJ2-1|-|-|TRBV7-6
CASSLGSSNEQFF
TGTGCCAGCAGCTTAGGTAGTTCCAATGAGCAGTTCTTC
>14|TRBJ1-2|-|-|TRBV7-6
CASSPPGSNYGYTF
TGTGCCAGCAGCCCTCCGGGCTCTAACTATGGCTACACCTTC
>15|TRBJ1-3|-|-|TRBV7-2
CASSSTMGSGNTIYF
TGTGCCAGCAGCTCGACCATGGGCTCTGGAAACACCATATATTTT
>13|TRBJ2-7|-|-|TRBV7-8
CASSLVDSWEQYF
TGTGCCAGCAGCTTAGTCGACTCCTGGGAGCAGTACTTC
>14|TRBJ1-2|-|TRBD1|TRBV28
CASSAPGQPYGYTF
TGTGCCAGCAGTGCCCCGGGACAGCCTTATGGCTACACCTTC
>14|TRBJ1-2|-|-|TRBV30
CAWSRPGGPGGYTF
TGTGCCTGGAGCCGACCTGGGGGTCCAGGCGGCTACACCTTC
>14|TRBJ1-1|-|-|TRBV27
CASSLYGVNTEAFF
TGTGCCAGCAGTTTATACGGAGTGAACACTGAAGCTTTCTTT
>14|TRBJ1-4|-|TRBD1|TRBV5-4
CASSLDRVDEKLFF
TGTGCCAGCAGTCTAGACAGGGTGGATGAAAAACTGTTTTTT
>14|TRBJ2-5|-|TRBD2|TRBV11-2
CASSLGRGGETQYF
TGTGCCAGCAGCTTAGGCCGGGGAGGGGAGACCCAGTACTTC
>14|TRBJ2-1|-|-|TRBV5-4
CASSSPGLLDEQFF
TGTGCCAGCAGCTCCCCCGGCCTCCTCGATGAGCAGTTCTTC
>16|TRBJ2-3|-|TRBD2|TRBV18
CASSSGLAGRTDTQYF
TGTGCCAGCTCATCCGGACTAGCGGGGCGCACAGATACGCAGTATTTT
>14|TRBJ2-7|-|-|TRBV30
CASARRRDPYEQYF
TGTGCCTCCGCCCGGAGGCGGGACCCCTACGAGCAGTACTTC
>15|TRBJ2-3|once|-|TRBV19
CASSPPGFTTDTQYF
TGTGCCAGTAGTCCCCCGGGATTCACCACAGATACGCAGTATTTT
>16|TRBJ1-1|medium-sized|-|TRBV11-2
CASSLAGRSGDTEAFF
TGTGCCAGCAGCTTAGCAGGACGGAGTGGGGACACTGAAGCTTTCTTT
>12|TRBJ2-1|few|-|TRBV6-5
CASSFPYNEQFF
TGTGCCAGCAGTTTCCCGTACAATGAGCAGTTCTTC
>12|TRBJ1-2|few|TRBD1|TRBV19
CASSARGYGYTF
TGTGCCAGTAGTGCCAGGGGGTATGGCTACACCTTC
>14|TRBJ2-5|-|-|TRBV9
CASSVGPTQETQYF
TGTGCCAGCAGCGTAGGCCCAACCCAAGAGACCCAGTACTTC
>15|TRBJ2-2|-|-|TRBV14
CASSYSAVNTGELFF
TGTGCCAGCAGCTATTCAGCGGTGAACACCGGGGAGCTGTTTTTT
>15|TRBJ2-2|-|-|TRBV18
CASSLDSLLTGELFF
TGTGCCAGCTCCCTGGACAGTTTGCTGACCGGGGAGCTGTTTTTT
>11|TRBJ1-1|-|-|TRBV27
CASIGYTEAFF
TGTGCCAGCATTGGGTACACTGAAGCTTTCTTT
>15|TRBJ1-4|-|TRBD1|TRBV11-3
CASSFYGDRNEKLFF
TGTGCCAGCAGCTTCTATGGGGACAGAAATGAAAAACTGTTTTTT
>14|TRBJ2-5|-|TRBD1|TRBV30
CAWSQTGAGETQYF
TGTGCCTGGAGTCAGACAGGGGCTGGGGAGACCCAGTACTTC
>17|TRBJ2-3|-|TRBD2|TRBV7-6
CASSSSGLAGSPDTQYF
TGTGCCAGCAGCTCTAGCGGACTAGCGGGTTCCCCTGATACGCAGTATTTT
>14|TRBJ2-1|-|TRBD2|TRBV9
CASSVTSGRGEQFF
TGTGCCAGCAGCGTAACTAGCGGGAGAGGTGAGCAGTTCTTC
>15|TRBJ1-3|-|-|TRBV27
CASSLEGLSGNTIYF
TGTGCCAGCAGTTTAGAAGGGCTCTCTGGAAACACCATATATTTT
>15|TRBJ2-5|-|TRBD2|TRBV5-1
CASSQTSGKQETQYF
TGCGCCAGCAGTCAGACTAGCGGGAAGCAAGAGACCCAGTACTTC
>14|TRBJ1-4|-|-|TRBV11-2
CASSFTGAGEKLFF
TGTGCCAGCAGCTTCACCGGGGCGGGTGAAAAACTGTTTTTT
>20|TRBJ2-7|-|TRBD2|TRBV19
CASSIVHPPSGRAAAYEQYF
TGTGCCAGTAGTATAGTTCATCCCCCTAGCGGGAGGGCCGCAGCCTACGAGCAGTACTTC
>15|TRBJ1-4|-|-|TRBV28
CATTVGAGTNEKLFF
TGTGCCACCACGGTGGGGGCAGGGACTAATGAAAAACTGTTTTTT
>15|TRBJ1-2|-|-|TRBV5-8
CASSLGGPRPYGYTF
TGTGCCAGCAGCCTGGGTGGACCCAGACCGTATGGCTACACCTTC
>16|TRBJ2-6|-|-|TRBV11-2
CASSSRGDSGANVLTF
TGTGCCAGCAGCTCGAGGGGGGACTCTGGGGCCAACGTCCTGACTTTC
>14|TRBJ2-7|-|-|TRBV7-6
CASSPRAQVYEQYF
TGTGCCAGCAGCCCACGGGCGCAGGTCTACGAGCAGTACTTC
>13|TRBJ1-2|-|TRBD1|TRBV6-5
CASTKGAEYGYTF
TGTGCCAGCACTAAGGGGGCGGAGTATGGCTACACCTTC
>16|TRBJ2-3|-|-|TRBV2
CASSEKGRLSTDTQYF
TGTGCCAGCAGTGAAAAGGGACGGCTCTCCACAGATACGCAGTATTTT
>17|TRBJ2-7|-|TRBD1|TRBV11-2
CASSLFSLGQGADEQYF
TGTGCCAGCAGCTTGTTTTCCCTCGGACAGGGGGCGGATGAGCAGTACTTC
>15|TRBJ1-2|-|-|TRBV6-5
CASRVPQGMGASYTF
TGTGCCAGCAGAGTTCCACAAGGGATGGGTGCGAGCTACACCTTC
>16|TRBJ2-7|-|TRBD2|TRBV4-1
CASSWGSGRASYEQYF
TGCGCCAGCAGCTGGGGTAGCGGGAGGGCCAGTTACGAGCAGTACTTC
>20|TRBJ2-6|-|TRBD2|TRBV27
CASSFLTSGRASSGANVLTF
TGTGCCAGCAGTTTCCTGACTAGCGGGAGGGCCAGTTCTGGGGCCAACGTCCTGACTTTC
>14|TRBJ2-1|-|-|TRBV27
CASSFVPSYNEQFF
TGTGCCAGCAGTTTCGTACCGTCCTACAATGAGCAGTTCTTC
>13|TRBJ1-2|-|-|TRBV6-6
CASSPWEGYGYTF
TGTGCCAGCAGCCCCTGGGAAGGCTATGGCTACACCTTC
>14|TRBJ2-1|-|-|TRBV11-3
CASSLYGTDNEQFF
TGTGCCAGCAGCTTATATGGGACCGACAATGAGCAGTTCTTC
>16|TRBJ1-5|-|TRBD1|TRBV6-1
CASSERGTDSNQPQHF
TGTGCCAGCAGTGAAAGAGGGACAGACAGCAATCAGCCCCAGCATTTT
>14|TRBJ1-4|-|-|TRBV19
CASSIVVQDEKLFF
TGTGCCAGTAGTATAGTCGTCCAGGATGAAAAACTGTTTTTT
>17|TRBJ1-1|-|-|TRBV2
CASSEYRYSALNTEAFF
TGTGCCAGCAGTGAGTATCGGTATTCAGCTTTGAACACTGAAGCTTTCTTT
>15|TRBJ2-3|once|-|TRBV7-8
CASRLARASTDTQYF
TGTGCCAGCAGACTGGCGCGGGCCAGCACAGATACGCAGTATTTT
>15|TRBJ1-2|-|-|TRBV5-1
CASSIQASGNYGYTF
TGCGCCAGCAGCATACAGGCCTCGGGTAACTATGGCTACACCTTC
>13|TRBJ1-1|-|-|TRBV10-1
CASSADPNTEAFF
TGCGCCAGCAGCGCGGACCCGAACACTGAAGCTTTCTTT
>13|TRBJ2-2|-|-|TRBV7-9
CASSLGSTGELFF
TGTGCCAGCAGCTTAGGAAGCACCGGGGAGCTGTTTTTT
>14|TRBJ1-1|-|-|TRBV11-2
CASSFGQTRTEAFF
TGTGCCAGCAGCTTTGGACAGACGAGAACTGAAGCTTTCTTT